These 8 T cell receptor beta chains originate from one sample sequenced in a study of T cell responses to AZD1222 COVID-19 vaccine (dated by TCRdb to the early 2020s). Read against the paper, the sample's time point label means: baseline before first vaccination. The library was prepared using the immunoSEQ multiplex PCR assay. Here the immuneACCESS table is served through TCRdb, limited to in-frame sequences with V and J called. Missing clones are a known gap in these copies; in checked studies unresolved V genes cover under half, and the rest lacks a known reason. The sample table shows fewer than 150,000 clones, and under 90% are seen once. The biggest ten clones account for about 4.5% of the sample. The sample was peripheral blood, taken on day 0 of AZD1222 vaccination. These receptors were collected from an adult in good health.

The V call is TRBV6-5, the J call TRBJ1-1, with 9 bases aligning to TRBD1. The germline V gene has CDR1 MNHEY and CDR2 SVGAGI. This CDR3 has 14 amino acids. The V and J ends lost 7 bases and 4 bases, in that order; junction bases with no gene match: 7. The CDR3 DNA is TGTGCCAGCACCCCGGGACAGGGATCCACTGAAGCTTTCTTT. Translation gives CASTPGQGSTEAFF.

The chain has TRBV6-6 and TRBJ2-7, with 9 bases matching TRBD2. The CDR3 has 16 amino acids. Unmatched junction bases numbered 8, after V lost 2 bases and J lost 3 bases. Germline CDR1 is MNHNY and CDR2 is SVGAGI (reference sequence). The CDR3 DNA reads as TGTGCCAGCAGTTACCATTTAGCGGGGGAGGACTACGAGCAGTACTTC. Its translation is CASSYHLAGEDYEQYF.

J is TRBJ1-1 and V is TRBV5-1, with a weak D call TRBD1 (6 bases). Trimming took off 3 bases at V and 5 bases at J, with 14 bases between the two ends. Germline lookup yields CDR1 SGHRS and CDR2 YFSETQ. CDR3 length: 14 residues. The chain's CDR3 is CASSSEQGYTEAFF. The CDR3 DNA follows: TGCGCCAGCAGCTCAGAACAGGGTTATACTGAAGCTTTCTTT.

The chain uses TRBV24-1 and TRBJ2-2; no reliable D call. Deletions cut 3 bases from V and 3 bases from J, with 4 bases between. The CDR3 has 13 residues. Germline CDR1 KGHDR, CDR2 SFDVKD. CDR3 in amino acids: CATSDIDTGELFF. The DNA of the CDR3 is TGTGCCACCAGTGATATAGACACCGGGGAGCTGTTTTTT.

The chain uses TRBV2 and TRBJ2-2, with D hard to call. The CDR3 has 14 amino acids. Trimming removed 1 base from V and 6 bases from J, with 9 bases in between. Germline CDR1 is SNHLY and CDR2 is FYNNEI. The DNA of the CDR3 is TGTGCCAGCAGTGAAGAGGCGGTCGCCGGGGAGCTGTTTTTT. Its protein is CASSEEAVAGELFF.

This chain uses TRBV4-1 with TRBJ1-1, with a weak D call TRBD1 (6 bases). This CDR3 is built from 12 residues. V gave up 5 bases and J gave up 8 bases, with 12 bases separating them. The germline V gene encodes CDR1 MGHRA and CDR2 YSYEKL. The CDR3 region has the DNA TGCGCCAGCAGCTCAACAGGGCGCGAAGCTTTCTTT. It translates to CASSSTGREAFF.

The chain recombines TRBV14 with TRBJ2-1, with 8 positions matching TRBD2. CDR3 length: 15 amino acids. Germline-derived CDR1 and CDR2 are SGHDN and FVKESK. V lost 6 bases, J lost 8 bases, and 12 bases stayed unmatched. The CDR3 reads CASRGTSFVADEQFF. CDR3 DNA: TGTGCCAGCAGGGGGACTAGTTTCGTTGCCGATGAGCAGTTCTTC.

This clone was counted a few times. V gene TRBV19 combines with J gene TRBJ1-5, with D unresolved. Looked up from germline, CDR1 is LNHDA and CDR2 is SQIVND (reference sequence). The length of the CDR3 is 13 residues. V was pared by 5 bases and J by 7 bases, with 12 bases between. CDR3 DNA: TGTGCCAGTAGTTCAGCGGGTGTGCAGCCCCAGCATTTT. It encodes CASSSAGVQPQHF.